The rows below give T cell receptor beta chains drawn from one sample of a study of T cell responses to AZD1222 COVID-19 vaccine. Produced via immunoSEQ multiplex PCR; TCRdb's table is partial and in-frame only. The sample has about 180,000 clones, approximately 86% seen once. The material was peripheral blood, obtained on day 0 of AZD1222 vaccination. Every receptor here comes from an adult in good health. CDR3s include the opening cysteine and the closing phenylalanine or tryptophan. The order of the fields is V gene, clone size, J gene, D gene, CDR3 protein, CDR3 DNA. A D gene is named only where the DNA matches it firmly. Rows give clone size only sometimes, using once, few, many, or a class for an expanded clone.

v_call: TRBV20-1; clone_size: NA; j_call: TRBJ2-7; d_call: TRBD1; cdr3_aa: CSGDRGQEQYF; cdr3_nt: TGCAGTGGGGACAGGGGGCAGGAGCAGTACTTC
v_call: TRBV7-7; clone_size: NA; j_call: TRBJ2-3; d_call: TRBD1; cdr3_aa: CASSRDRATDTQYF; cdr3_nt: TGTGCCAGCAGCCGAGACAGGGCCACAGATACGCAGTATTTT
v_call: TRBV27; clone_size: NA; j_call: TRBJ2-7; d_call: NA; cdr3_aa: CASSLSTGTHEQYF; cdr3_nt: TGTGCCAGCAGTTTATCGACCGGGACTCACGAGCAGTACTTC
v_call: TRBV27; clone_size: NA; j_call: TRBJ1-1; d_call: TRBD1; cdr3_aa: CASSKTGAGTEAFF; cdr3_nt: TGTGCCAGCAGTAAGACAGGGGCGGGCACTGAAGCTTTCTTT
v_call: TRBV7-2; clone_size: NA; j_call: TRBJ1-5; d_call: NA; cdr3_aa: CASSLGGGSNQPQHF; cdr3_nt: TGTGCCAGCAGCCTGGGGGGCGGGAGCAATCAGCCCCAGCATTTT
v_call: TRBV7-2; clone_size: NA; j_call: TRBJ2-5; d_call: NA; cdr3_aa: CASSDRMDSQETQYF; cdr3_nt: TGTGCCAGCAGCGACCGGATGGATTCCCAAGAGACCCAGTACTTC
v_call: TRBV30; clone_size: NA; j_call: TRBJ1-2; d_call: NA; cdr3_aa: CAWSGVAKRNYGYTF; cdr3_nt: TGTGCCTGGAGTGGGGTAGCCAAACGGAACTATGGCTACACCTTC
v_call: TRBV4-3; clone_size: NA; j_call: TRBJ2-3; d_call: NA; cdr3_aa: CASSQDVGGGRADTQYF; cdr3_nt: TGCGCCAGCAGCCAAGATGTAGGAGGGGGGCGTGCAGATACGCAGTATTTT
v_call: TRBV5-6; clone_size: NA; j_call: TRBJ2-1; d_call: NA; cdr3_aa: CASSLIWGAWNEQFF; cdr3_nt: TGTGCCAGCAGCTTGATCTGGGGGGCCTGGAATGAGCAGTTCTTC
v_call: TRBV28; clone_size: once; j_call: TRBJ1-5; d_call: NA; cdr3_aa: CASSFGRRGGNQPQHF; cdr3_nt: TGTGCCAGCAGTTTCGGACGGCGAGGGGGCAATCAGCCCCAGCATTTT
v_call: TRBV9; clone_size: NA; j_call: TRBJ1-1; d_call: TRBD1; cdr3_aa: CASSAFPGQASMNTEAFF; cdr3_nt: TGTGCCAGCAGCGCCTTTCCGGGACAGGCTTCCATGAACACTGAAGCTTTCTTT
v_call: TRBV29-1; clone_size: NA; j_call: TRBJ2-3; d_call: TRBD1; cdr3_aa: CSVEGQGGTLDTQYF; cdr3_nt: TGCAGCGTTGAAGGACAGGGGGGGACATTAGATACGCAGTATTTT
v_call: TRBV5-1; clone_size: NA; j_call: TRBJ2-7; d_call: NA; cdr3_aa: CASSLVGTGYEQYF; cdr3_nt: TGCGCCAGCAGCTTGGTCGGTACGGGATACGAGCAGTACTTC
v_call: TRBV6-5; clone_size: NA; j_call: TRBJ2-7; d_call: TRBD1; cdr3_aa: CASKTGSSYEQYF; cdr3_nt: TGTGCCAGCAAGACAGGGTCCTCCTACGAGCAGTACTTC
v_call: TRBV29-1; clone_size: NA; j_call: TRBJ1-2; d_call: NA; cdr3_aa: CSVVQGYGYTF; cdr3_nt: TGCAGCGTTGTACAGGGCTATGGCTACACCTTC
v_call: TRBV20-1; clone_size: NA; j_call: TRBJ2-3; d_call: TRBD2; cdr3_aa: CSASLVAGGDTQYF; cdr3_nt: TGCAGTGCTAGTTTGGTAGCGGGGGGGGATACGCAGTATTTT
v_call: TRBV30; clone_size: NA; j_call: TRBJ1-2; d_call: TRBD1; cdr3_aa: CAWSVWEGANGYTF; cdr3_nt: TGTGCCTGGAGTGTATGGGAGGGGGCGAATGGCTACACCTTC
v_call: TRBV19; clone_size: NA; j_call: TRBJ2-7; d_call: NA; cdr3_aa: CASSIAGPLHSYEQYF; cdr3_nt: TGTGCCAGTAGTATAGCCGGGCCACTTCACTCCTACGAGCAGTACTTC
v_call: TRBV5-1; clone_size: NA; j_call: TRBJ2-3; d_call: TRBD1; cdr3_aa: CASSLEGQGNPSTDTQYF; cdr3_nt: TGCGCCAGCAGCTTGGAGGGACAGGGAAACCCTAGCACAGATACGCAGTATTTT
v_call: TRBV6-2/TRBV6-3; clone_size: NA; j_call: TRBJ1-2; d_call: NA; cdr3_aa: CASSYRGQGGYTF; cdr3_nt: TGTGCCAGCAGTTATCGGGGGCAGGGTGGCTACACCTTC
v_call: TRBV6-5; clone_size: NA; j_call: TRBJ1-4; d_call: NA; cdr3_aa: CASSNPAHNEKLFF; cdr3_nt: TGTGCCAGCAGTAACCCCGCACATAATGAAAAACTGTTTTTT
v_call: TRBV7-7; clone_size: NA; j_call: TRBJ2-2; d_call: NA; cdr3_aa: CASSLRGDAGELFF; cdr3_nt: TGTGCCAGCAGCTTGAGGGGGGATGCCGGGGAGCTGTTTTTT
v_call: TRBV5-1; clone_size: NA; j_call: TRBJ2-7; d_call: NA; cdr3_aa: CASSLGISYEQYF; cdr3_nt: TGCGCCAGCAGCTTAGGGATCTCCTACGAGCAGTACTTC
v_call: TRBV29-1; clone_size: once; j_call: TRBJ2-3; d_call: NA; cdr3_aa: CSVEGQVEDTQYF; cdr3_nt: TGCAGCGTTGAAGGGCAGGTAGAAGATACGCAGTATTTT
v_call: TRBV5-6; clone_size: once; j_call: TRBJ2-5; d_call: TRBD1; cdr3_aa: CASSPRTGLYQETQYF; cdr3_nt: TGTGCCAGCAGCCCAAGGACAGGATTGTACCAAGAGACCCAGTACTTC
v_call: TRBV6-1; clone_size: few; j_call: TRBJ1-1; d_call: NA; cdr3_aa: CASSENRAYTEAFF; cdr3_nt: TGTGCCAGCAGTGAGAACAGGGCCTACACTGAAGCTTTCTTT
v_call: TRBV11-2; clone_size: once; j_call: TRBJ2-1; d_call: NA; cdr3_aa: CASSPRDSGEQFF; cdr3_nt: TGTGCCAGCAGCCCTCGGGACTCCGGTGAGCAGTTCTTC
v_call: TRBV10-1; clone_size: NA; j_call: TRBJ2-1; d_call: NA; cdr3_aa: CASSESFQGLGYNEQFF; cdr3_nt: TGCGCCAGCAGTGAGTCGTTCCAGGGGTTGGGCTACAATGAGCAGTTCTTC
v_call: TRBV9; clone_size: NA; j_call: TRBJ2-2; d_call: NA; cdr3_aa: CASSVDGVGELFF; cdr3_nt: TGTGCCAGCAGCGTAGACGGCGTCGGGGAGCTGTTTTTT
v_call: TRBV27; clone_size: NA; j_call: TRBJ1-1; d_call: TRBD1; cdr3_aa: CASSLWPDRGTEAFF; cdr3_nt: TGTGCCAGCAGTTTATGGCCCGACAGGGGCACTGAAGCTTTCTTT
v_call: TRBV19; clone_size: NA; j_call: TRBJ1-3; d_call: NA; cdr3_aa: CASSPGWAGNTIYF; cdr3_nt: TGTGCCAGTAGTCCCGGATGGGCAGGAAACACCATATATTTT
v_call: TRBV27; clone_size: once; j_call: TRBJ1-3; d_call: NA; cdr3_aa: CASSSSSGNTIYF; cdr3_nt: TGTGCCAGCAGCTCGAGCTCTGGAAACACCATATATTTT
v_call: TRBV5-1; clone_size: NA; j_call: TRBJ2-3; d_call: NA; cdr3_aa: CASSPRGQARTDTQYF; cdr3_nt: TGCGCCAGCAGCCCCCGGGGGCAGGCCCGCACAGATACGCAGTATTTT
v_call: TRBV5-6; clone_size: NA; j_call: TRBJ2-5; d_call: NA; cdr3_aa: CASSQMDSGETQYF; cdr3_nt: TGTGCCAGCAGCCAGATGGACAGCGGAGAGACCCAGTACTTC
v_call: TRBV19; clone_size: few; j_call: TRBJ1-3; d_call: NA; cdr3_aa: CASRTAPSGTIYF; cdr3_nt: TGTGCCAGCCGGACAGCGCCGAGCGGCACCATATATTTT
v_call: TRBV5-4; clone_size: NA; j_call: TRBJ1-3; d_call: NA; cdr3_aa: CASSLARDSGNTIYF; cdr3_nt: TGTGCCAGCAGCTTGGCCCGGGACTCTGGAAACACCATATATTTT
v_call: TRBV5-4; clone_size: NA; j_call: TRBJ2-3; d_call: TRBD2; cdr3_aa: CASSSGLAGSTDTQYF; cdr3_nt: TGTGCCAGCAGCTCCGGACTAGCGGGGAGCACAGATACGCAGTATTTT
v_call: TRBV12-5; clone_size: NA; j_call: TRBJ2-7; d_call: TRBD2; cdr3_aa: CASGSPPSGDSYEQYF; cdr3_nt: TGTGCTAGTGGTTCCCCCCCTAGCGGGGATTCCTACGAGCAGTACTTC
v_call: TRBV9; clone_size: NA; j_call: TRBJ2-1; d_call: TRBD2; cdr3_aa: CASSVESGGYNEQFF; cdr3_nt: TGTGCCAGCAGCGTGGAAAGCGGGGGGTACAATGAGCAGTTCTTC
v_call: TRBV5-3; clone_size: NA; j_call: TRBJ1-5; d_call: TRBD1; cdr3_aa: CARSLNGTGSRANQPQHF; cdr3_nt: TGTGCCAGAAGCTTGAACGGGACAGGATCCCGGGCCAATCAGCCCCAGCATTTT
v_call: TRBV5-4; clone_size: NA; j_call: TRBJ1-1; d_call: TRBD1; cdr3_aa: CASSLTGQGTLF; cdr3_nt: TGTGCCAGCAGCTTGACGGGACAGGGGACGCTCTTT
v_call: TRBV27; clone_size: NA; j_call: TRBJ2-7; d_call: NA; cdr3_aa: CASSGGAYEQYF; cdr3_nt: TGTGCCAGCAGTGGAGGGGCCTACGAGCAGTACTTC
v_call: TRBV10-1; clone_size: NA; j_call: TRBJ2-3; d_call: NA; cdr3_aa: CASRDGSTDTQYF; cdr3_nt: TGCGCCAGCAGGGACGGGAGCACAGATACGCAGTATTTT
v_call: TRBV3-1/TRBV3-2; clone_size: NA; j_call: TRBJ2-5; d_call: NA; cdr3_aa: CASSQGRGLETQYF; cdr3_nt: TGTGCCAGCAGCCAAGGAAGGGGTTTGGAGACCCAGTACTTC
v_call: TRBV15; clone_size: many; j_call: TRBJ1-1; d_call: NA; cdr3_aa: CATSRERGVPNTEAFF; cdr3_nt: TGTGCCACCAGCAGAGAGAGAGGGGTCCCGAACACTGAAGCTTTCTTT
v_call: TRBV9; clone_size: NA; j_call: TRBJ1-5; d_call: TRBD1; cdr3_aa: CASSPTGASNQPQHF; cdr3_nt: TGTGCCAGCAGCCCCACAGGGGCGAGCAATCAGCCCCAGCATTTT
v_call: TRBV7-2; clone_size: few; j_call: TRBJ1-5; d_call: TRBD1; cdr3_aa: CASSLTGGNQPQHF; cdr3_nt: TGTGCCAGCAGCTTAACAGGGGGCAATCAGCCCCAGCATTTT
v_call: TRBV4-3; clone_size: once; j_call: TRBJ2-7; d_call: TRBD1; cdr3_aa: CASSARTGAYEQYF; cdr3_nt: TGCGCCAGCAGCGCTCGGACAGGGGCCTACGAGCAGTACTTC
v_call: TRBV6-5; clone_size: NA; j_call: TRBJ2-7; d_call: NA; cdr3_aa: CASSTGYFYEQYF; cdr3_nt: TGTGCCAGCTCGACAGGATACTTCTACGAGCAGTACTTC
v_call: TRBV21-1; clone_size: NA; j_call: TRBJ1-6; d_call: NA; cdr3_aa: CASIQGFVTRSPLHF; cdr3_nt: TGTGCCAGCATCCAGGGCTTCGTGACACGTTCACCCCTCCACTTT
v_call: TRBV4-1; clone_size: NA; j_call: TRBJ2-2; d_call: TRBD1; cdr3_aa: CASSITYFGTASNTGELFF; cdr3_nt: TGCGCCAGCAGCATAACCTACTTCGGGACAGCCTCGAACACCGGGGAGCTGTTTTTT
v_call: TRBV14; clone_size: NA; j_call: TRBJ2-5; d_call: NA; cdr3_aa: CASSQSVARETQYF; cdr3_nt: TGTGCCAGCAGCCAATCAGTGGCTAGAGAGACCCAGTACTTC
v_call: TRBV2; clone_size: NA; j_call: TRBJ2-5; d_call: NA; cdr3_aa: CASRAETLYQETQYF; cdr3_nt: TGTGCCAGCAGGGCTGAGACACTGTACCAAGAGACCCAGTACTTC
v_call: TRBV6-5; clone_size: NA; j_call: TRBJ1-4; d_call: NA; cdr3_aa: CASSYSGLRGEKLFF; cdr3_nt: TGTGCCAGCAGTTACTCGGGGCTGCGGGGTGAAAAACTGTTTTTT
v_call: TRBV21-1; clone_size: NA; j_call: TRBJ1-2; d_call: NA; cdr3_aa: CASSKGENRVGYTF; cdr3_nt: TGTGCCAGCAGCAAAGGGGAGAACAGGGTTGGCTACACCTTC
v_call: TRBV12-3/TRBV12-4; clone_size: NA; j_call: TRBJ1-5; d_call: NA; cdr3_aa: CASSIAQNQPQHF; cdr3_nt: TGTGCCAGCAGTATCGCCCAAAATCAGCCCCAGCATTTT
v_call: TRBV7-2; clone_size: once; j_call: TRBJ2-2; d_call: NA; cdr3_aa: CASSRAWGHDTGELFF; cdr3_nt: TGTGCCAGCAGCCGCGCATGGGGGCACGACACCGGGGAGCTGTTTTTT